This T cell receptor beta chain originates from a study of CXCR3-negative and CXCR3-positive naive CD8 T cells. This CDR3 has 17 residues. CDR1 is MDHEN and CDR2 is SYDVKM in the germline V gene. Preparation of TRB cDNA libraries relied on 5' RACE carrying UMI labels. TCRdb reworked the 5' RACE reads into one entry per CDR3 protein, no DNA. This listing includes some 130,000 distinct CDR3 sequences. Remarks on this clonotype: Its specificity is unknown.

CD45RO-CCR7+CD27+CD95- marked naive CD8+ T cells. Whole-study findings and limits: Compared with CXCR3-negative naive cells, CXCR3-positive naive cells showed more hydrophobic TRB CDR3s. Sequencing showed both naive subsets with comparably high diversity, and memory CD8+ cells much lower.

Sequencing used naive CXCR3+ CD8+ T cells from blood. Subset defined: CD45RO-CCR7+CD27+CD95- naive CD8+ T cells expressing CXCR3 (TNR3+). This sequence originates from a human donor in good health. Some clones in this sample may be carry-over from other donors' samples. The chain is built from TRBV28 and TRBJ2-5; TCRdb proposes TRBD2, but this gene call is untestable without DNA. The CDR3 here is CASSFYSELVGSGTQYF.